The 26 T cell receptor beta chains below come from one sample, sequenced in a study of shared clonotypes between healthy human individuals. TCRdb's table, derived via immunoSEQ multiplex PCR, lists solely in-frame clones and lacks some. The table shows around 1,100,000 clones, with approximately 77% occurring only once. Material for sequencing was memory CD4+ T cells from PBMCs. Sample subset: CD45RA-negative fraction. These receptors were collected from a man between 18 and 29 years old in good health. Some clones in this sample may be carry-over from other donors' samples.

The chain links TRBV30 to TRBJ2-7, with a weak D call TRBD2 (6 bases). V was clipped by 1 base and J by 1 base, with 17 bases between them. CDR1 and CDR2 from the germline V gene are GTSNPN and SVGIG (reference sequence). This CDR3 comprises 16 residues. This chain's CDR3 is CAWSAGTLKSSYEQYF. CDR3 sequence (DNA): TGTGCCTGGAGTGCCGGGACTCTCAAATCTTCCTACGAGCAGTACTTC.

With regard to this clone: Other DNA sequences in this sample translate to the same CDR3. The J gene is TRBJ2-6, the V gene TRBV7-3; D gene unclear. Germline V gene sequence: CDR1 SGHTA, CDR2 FQGTGA. The CDR3 loop spans 16 amino acids. Trimming left V 4 bases short and J 0 bases short, with 10 bases between. The CDR3 coding sequence is TGTGCCAGCAGCTCTGGACGGAACTCTGGGGCCAACGTCCTGACTTTC. Translating gives CASSSGRNSGANVLTF.

The J gene is TRBJ1-5, the V gene TRBV5-1; TRBD1 matches at 12 bases. CDR1 SGHRS and CDR2 YFSETQ come from the germline V gene. Trimming removed 4 bases from V and 9 bases from J; junction bases left unmatched: 11. The CDR3 covers 16 residues. This chain's CDR3 is CASSLGTGGFGWPQHF. The DNA of the CDR3 is TGCGCCAGCAGCCTTGGGACAGGGGGCTTCGGGTGGCCCCAGCATTTT.

This clone showed up just a few times. The chain combines TRBV6-6 with TRBJ1-5; D call uncertain. Germline CDR1 and CDR2: MNHNY and SVGAGI (reference sequence). Trimming shortened V by 8 bases and J by 6 bases, and 14 bases separated the two germline ends. This CDR3 has 13 amino acids. In nucleotides, the CDR3 is TGTGCCAGCTTCATGACGAACGGTCAGCCCCAGCATTTT. Its translation: CASFMTNGQPQHF.

The chain recombines TRBV5-8 with TRBJ1-2; D remains unclear. Trimming removed 4 bases at V and 7 bases at J, with 11 bases between. The CDR3 is 12 amino acids. Germline V lookup: CDR1 SGHTS, CDR2 YDEGEE. CDR3 loop: CASSLVGRGYTF. CDR3 sequence (DNA): TGTGCCAGCAGCCTCGTCGGACGTGGCTACACCTTC.

The chain's CDR3 is CASRLRDWDQPQHF. Written as DNA, the CDR3 is TGTGCCAGCAGACTTAGGGACTGGGATCAGCCCCAGCATTTT. This chain uses TRBV28 with TRBJ1-5; D may be TRBD1 (5 bases). This CDR3 has 14 amino acids. Trimming took 6 bases from V and 5 from J, leaving 14 bases between them. Germline CDR1 and CDR2: MDHEN and SYDVKM.

The chain links TRBV29-1 to TRBJ2-1, with a possible D match to TRBD1 (6 bases). The CDR3 runs 14 residues. V lost 4 bases to trimming and J lost 0 bases, with 10 bases between them. The germline V gene has CDR1 SQVTM and CDR2 ANQGSEA. The CDR3 DNA is TGCAGCGTTGTCCAGGGGAGCTCCTACAATGAGCAGTTCTTC. This encodes CSVVQGSSYNEQFF.

The V call is TRBV7-2, the J call TRBJ2-4, with TRBD1 identical over 8 bases. There are 15 residues in the CDR3. V lost 3 bases to trimming and J lost 10 bases; unmatched junction nucleotides: 11. Germline V gene lookup returns CDR1 SGHTA and CDR2 FQGNSA. For the CDR3, the DNA is TGTGCCAGCAGCTTGGCCGGGACAGGTCTCCGGATTCAGTACTTC. It is translated as CASSLAGTGLRIQYF.

V usage is TRBV28 and J usage is TRBJ1-4; D might be TRBD1 (6 bases). Germline CDR1 MDHEN, CDR2 SYDVKM. CDR3 length equals 15 residues. V lost 5 bases, J lost 2 bases, and 12 bases lay in between. The DNA for the CDR3 is TGTGCCAGCAGTGGGGGGGGCACCACTAATGAAAAACTGTTTTTT. Protein product: CASSGGGTTNEKLFF.

The gene calls are TRBV28 and TRBJ2-7; the D gene could be TRBD1 or TRBD2 (5 bases each). The CDR3 covers 14 residues. V was clipped by 2 bases and J by 5 bases, with 13 bases between them. Germline V CDR1 and CDR2: MDHEN, SYDVKM. Here the CDR3 reads CASSLGDASNEQYF. DNA of the CDR3: TGTGCCAGCAGTTTAGGGGACGCTAGCAACGAGCAGTACTTC.

The rearrangement joins TRBV11-2 to TRBJ2-7; TRBD2 matches at 13 bases. This CDR3 spans 14 amino acids. Trimming cost V 7 bases and J 7 bases; bases outside gene matches: 7. Germline CDR1 reads SGHAT; CDR2 reads FQNNGV. The CDR3 region is CASNQGLAGEEQYF. The CDR3 DNA sequence: TGTGCCAGCAACCAAGGACTAGCGGGAGAAGAGCAGTACTTC.

This rearrangement joins TRBV2 to TRBJ1-1; D is possibly TRBD1 (6 bases). This CDR3 contains 14 residues. Trimming left V 2 bases short and J 6 bases short, with 13 bases between. CDR1 and CDR2 from the germline V gene are SNHLY and FYNNEI. The CDR3 coding sequence is TGTGCCAGCAGTGAACAGGGGCTAATCTCTGAAGCTTTCTTT. Amino acids: CASSEQGLISEAFF.

V and J are TRBV5-1 and TRBJ2-5; 8 bases are a match to TRBD2. From germline, CDR1 is SGHRS and CDR2 YFSETQ. The J segment lost 2 bases and the V segment lost 0 bases, leaving 3 bases of the junction unmatched. CDR3 size: 15 residues. The CDR3 sequence: CASSLGLAKQETQYF. The CDR3 DNA reads as TGCGCCAGCAGCTTGGGACTAGCGAAACAAGAGACCCAGTACTTC.

The chain couples TRBV9 to TRBJ1-3; weak D call: TRBD1 (5 bases). The V gene lost 0 bases and the J gene lost 4 bases, with 14 bases spanning the gap. This CDR3 has 16 residues. CDR1 SGDLS and CDR2 YYNGEE come from the germline V gene. The CDR3 sequence: CASSVGGGTAGNTIYF. CDR3 in DNA: TGTGCCAGCAGCGTAGGTGGAGGGACGGCCGGAAACACCATATATTTT.

This chain connects TRBV19 to TRBJ1-5; D remains ambiguous. CDR1 and CDR2 from the germline V gene are LNHDA and SQIVND (reference sequence). This CDR3 is built from 12 residues. Trimming removed 3 bases from V and 7 bases from J, with 7 bases in between. The CDR3 sequence is CASSMGGQPQHF. The CDR3 DNA sequence: TGTGCCAGTAGTATGGGCGGGCAGCCCCAGCATTTT.

This chain connects TRBV28 to TRBJ1-2, with no clear D. Trimming took 2 bases from V and 7 from J, leaving 11 bases between them. The length of the CDR3 is 13 residues. The germline V gene has CDR1 MDHEN and CDR2 SYDVKM. The CDR3 here is CASSLMAPGGYTF. CDR3 nucleotide sequence: TGTGCCAGCAGTTTAATGGCCCCCGGTGGCTACACCTTC.

The J gene is TRBJ1-3, the V gene TRBV2; D is unclear. CDR3 length: 15 residues. CDR1 and CDR2 from the germline V gene are SNHLY and FYNNEI. Trimming took 3 bases from V and 8 from J, leaving 17 bases between them. CDR3 nucleotide sequence: TGTGCCAGCAGTGAGGTTCGGGGAGGAGGAGACACCATATATTTT. As protein: CASSEVRGGGDTIYF.

This clone was detected many times. The rearrangement links TRBV27 to TRBJ2-7; perhaps D is TRBD1 or TRBD2 (6 bases each). V was pared by 6 bases and J by 5 bases, with 20 bases between. CDR3 length: 15 amino acids. CDR1 is MNHEY, CDR2 SMNVEV, per germline (reference sequence). CDR3 protein: CASSNPRRGHNEQYF. The CDR3 region has the DNA TGTGCCAGCAGCAACCCGAGGAGGGGACATAACGAGCAGTACTTC.

The DNA of the CDR3 is TGTGCCAGCAGGCCAAAGGTGGGACAGGGTTACAATGAGCAGTTCTTC. This codes for CASRPKVGQGYNEQFF. The gene calls are TRBV28 and TRBJ2-1; 9 bases fit TRBD1. The germline CDR1 and CDR2 sequences are MDHEN and SYDVKM. After removal of 6 bases from V and 4 bases from J, the junction contained 10 bases not matched to a gene. The CDR3 runs 16 residues. Based on the CDR3 plus reference TRBV28 and TRBJ2-1, the full variable domain is DVKVTQSSRYLVKRTGEKVFLECVQDMDHENMFWYRQDPGLGLRLIYFSYDVKMKEKGDIPEGYSVSREKKERFSLILESASTNQTSMYLCASRPKVGQGYNEQFFGPGTRLTVL.

About this clone itself: The sample contains more than one DNA sequence encoding this CDR3. The chain uses TRBV2 and TRBJ1-3; a weak D match, TRBD1 (6 bases). Germline CDR1 reads SNHLY; CDR2 reads FYNNEI. This CDR3 is 14 amino acids long. The V and J ends lost 6 bases and 2 bases respectively, with 11 bases between them. As DNA, the CDR3 is TGTGCCAGCAGGGGGGCAGGCCCTGGAAACACCATATATTTT. Translated, it gives CASRGAGPGNTIYF.

The chain links TRBV19 to TRBJ2-5; D possibly corresponds to TRBD2 (5 bases). Germline V lookup: CDR1 LNHDA, CDR2 SQIVND (reference sequence). The CDR3 extends over 15 amino acids. The V gene lost 1 base and the J gene lost 2 bases, with 11 bases spanning the gap. CDR3 sequence: CASSIAGLPQETQYF. The CDR3 coding sequence is TGTGCCAGTAGTATAGCTGGACTTCCTCAAGAGACCCAGTACTTC.

CDR3 nucleotides: TGTGCCAGCAGTTCTCCCCCGGGATCTTTCTACAATGAGCAGTTCTTC. Translating gives CASSSPPGSFYNEQFF. V is TRBV7-8 and J is TRBJ2-1; a possible D gene is TRBD2 (5 bases). The germline gives CDR1 SGHVS, CDR2 FQNEAQ. V lost 6 bases and J 3 bases, leaving 18 bases between the germline ends. This CDR3 region has 16 residues.

The genes are TRBV7-2 and TRBJ1-5; no clear D gene. The CDR3 totals 15 residues. V was shortened by 1 base and J by 7 bases, with 14 bases between the two germline ends. Germline V lookup: CDR1 SGHTA, CDR2 FQGNSA. CDR3 sequence: CASSLGSSGYQPQHF. The DNA of the CDR3 is TGTGCCAGCAGCTTAGGATCGTCGGGTTACCAGCCCCAGCATTTT. Variable domain in full (rest from reference TRBV7-2 and TRBJ1-5): GAGVSQSPSNKVTEKGKDVELRCDPISGHTALYWYRQSLGQGLEFLIYFQGNSAPDKSGLPSDRFSAERTGGSVSTLTIQRTQQEDSAVYLCASSLGSSGYQPQHFGDGTRLSIL.

The rearrangement links TRBV5-1 to TRBJ2-1; 10 bases agree with TRBD2. With V trimmed by 4 bases and J by 4 bases, 8 bases remained unmatched. The CDR3 loop spans 16 amino acids. CDR1 and CDR2 (germline): SGHRS, YFSETQ. CDR3: CASSPVAGGPYNEQFF. Written as DNA, the CDR3 is TGCGCCAGCAGCCCGGTAGCGGGAGGCCCATACAATGAGCAGTTCTTC. The full variable domain, with the rest looked up from reference TRBV5-1 and TRBJ2-1, is KAGVTQTPRYLIKTRGQQVTLSCSPISGHRSVSWYQQTPGQGLQFLFEYFSETQRNKGNFPGRFSGRQFSNSRSEMNVSTLELGDSALYLCASSPVAGGPYNEQFFGPGTRLTVL.

V gene TRBV21-1 combines with J gene TRBJ2-1; the listed D gene, TRBD2, was not tested against the DNA. TRBV21-1 is an annotated pseudogene. This CDR3 contains 17 residues. CDR3 DNA sequence: TGTGCCAGCAGCACCAACCCTGGGAAGCGGGCCTACAATGAGCAGTTCTTC. This translates into CASSTNPGKRAYNEQFF.

The V gene is TRBV5-8, the J gene TRBJ1-2; 7 bases are shared with TRBD1. J was trimmed by 4 bases and V by 3 bases; bases with no gene match: 6. The CDR3 runs to 14 residues. The germline V gene has CDR1 SGHTS and CDR2 YDEGEE. The CDR3 DNA sequence: TGTGCCAGCAGCTCCCGGGACAGTTCCTATGGCTACACCTTC. Its protein product is CASSSRDSSYGYTF.